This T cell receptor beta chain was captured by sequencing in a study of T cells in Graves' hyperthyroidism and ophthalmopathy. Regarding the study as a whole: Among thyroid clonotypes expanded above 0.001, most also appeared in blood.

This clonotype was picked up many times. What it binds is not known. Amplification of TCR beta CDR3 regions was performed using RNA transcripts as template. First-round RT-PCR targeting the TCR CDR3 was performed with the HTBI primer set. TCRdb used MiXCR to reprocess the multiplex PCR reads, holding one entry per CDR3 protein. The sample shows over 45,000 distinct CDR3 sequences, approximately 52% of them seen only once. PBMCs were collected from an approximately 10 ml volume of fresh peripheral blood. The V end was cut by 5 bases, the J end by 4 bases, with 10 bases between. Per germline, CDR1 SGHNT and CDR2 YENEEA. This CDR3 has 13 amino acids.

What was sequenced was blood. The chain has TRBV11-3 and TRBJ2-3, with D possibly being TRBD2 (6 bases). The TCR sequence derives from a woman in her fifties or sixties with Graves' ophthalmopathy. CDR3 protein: CASSLGGADTQYF. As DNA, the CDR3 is TGTGCCAGCAGCCTGGGGGGAGCAGATACGCAGTATTTT.